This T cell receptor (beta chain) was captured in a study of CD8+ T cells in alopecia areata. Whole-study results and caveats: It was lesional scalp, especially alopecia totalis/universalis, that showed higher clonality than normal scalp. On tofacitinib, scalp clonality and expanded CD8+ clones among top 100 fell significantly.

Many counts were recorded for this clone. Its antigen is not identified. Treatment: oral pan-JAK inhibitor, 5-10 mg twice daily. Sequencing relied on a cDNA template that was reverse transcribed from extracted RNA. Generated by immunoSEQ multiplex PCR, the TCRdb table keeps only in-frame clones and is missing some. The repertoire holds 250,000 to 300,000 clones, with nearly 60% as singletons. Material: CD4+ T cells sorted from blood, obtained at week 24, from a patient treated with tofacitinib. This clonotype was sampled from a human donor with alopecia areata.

As DNA, the CDR3 is TGTGCCAGCAGCCCAGGGGCGAGGAATGAGCAGTTCTTC. It translates to CASSPGARNEQFF. This sequence joins TRBV5-6 and TRBJ2-1, with D tentatively TRBD1 (6 bases). The CDR3 contains 13 residues. Germline V gives CDR1 SGHDT, CDR2 YYEEEE. Trimming stripped 4 bases from V and 7 bases from J, with 12 bases between. The whole variable domain, filled in from reference TRBV5-6 and TRBJ2-1, reads DAGVTQSPTHLIKTRGQQVTLRCSPKSGHDTVSWYQQALGQGPQFIFQYYEEEERQRGNFPDRFSGHQFPNYSSELNVNALLLGDSALYLCASSPGARNEQFFGPGTRLTVL.